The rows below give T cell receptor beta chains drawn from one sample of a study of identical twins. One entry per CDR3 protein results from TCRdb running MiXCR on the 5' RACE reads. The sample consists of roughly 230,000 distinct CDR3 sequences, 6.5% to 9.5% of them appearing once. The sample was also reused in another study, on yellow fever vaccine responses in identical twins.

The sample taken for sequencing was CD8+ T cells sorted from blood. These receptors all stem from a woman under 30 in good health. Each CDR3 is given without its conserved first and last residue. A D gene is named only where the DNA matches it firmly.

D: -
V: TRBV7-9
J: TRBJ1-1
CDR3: ASTDRHTEAF

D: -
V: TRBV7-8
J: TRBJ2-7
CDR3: ASRYHLQGYEQY

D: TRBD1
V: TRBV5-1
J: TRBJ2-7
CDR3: ASSLGGTDSYEQY

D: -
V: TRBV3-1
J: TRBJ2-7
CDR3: ASTYSGGRVYEQY

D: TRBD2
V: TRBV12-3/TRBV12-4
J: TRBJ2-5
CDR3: ASSPRLANLQETQY

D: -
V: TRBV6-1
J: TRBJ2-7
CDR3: ARPSWTHTYEQY

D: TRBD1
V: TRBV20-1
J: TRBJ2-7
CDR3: SAKQPGTGSYEQY

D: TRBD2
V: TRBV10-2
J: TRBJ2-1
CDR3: ASSESLAGLGNEQF

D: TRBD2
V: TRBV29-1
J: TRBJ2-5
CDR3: SVAFLAGGRDQETQY

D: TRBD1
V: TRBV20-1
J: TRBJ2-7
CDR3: SASAGGSSYEQY

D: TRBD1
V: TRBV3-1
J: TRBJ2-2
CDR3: ASSPRTGDTGELF

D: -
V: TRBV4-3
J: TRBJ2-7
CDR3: ASSQDKDGYYEQY

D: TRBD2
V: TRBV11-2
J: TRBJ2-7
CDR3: ASSLGTRDQRGYEQY

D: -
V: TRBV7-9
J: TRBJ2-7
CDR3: ASSPRPIDSYEQY

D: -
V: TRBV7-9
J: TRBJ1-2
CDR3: ASSPAADFYGYT

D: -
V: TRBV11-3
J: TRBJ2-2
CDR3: ASSLIRGRELF

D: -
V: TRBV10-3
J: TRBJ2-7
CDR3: ATQTGYEQY

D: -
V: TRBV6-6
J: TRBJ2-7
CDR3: ASSGPSSYEQY

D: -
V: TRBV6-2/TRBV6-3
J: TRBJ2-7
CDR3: ASSYALGYEQY

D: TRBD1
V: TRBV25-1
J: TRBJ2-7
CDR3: ASSDRDRGLNEQY

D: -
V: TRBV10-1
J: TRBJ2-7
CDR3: ASSDSIYEQY

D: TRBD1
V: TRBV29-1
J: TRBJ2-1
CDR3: SVTGQGLYNEQF

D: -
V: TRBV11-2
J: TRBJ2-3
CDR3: ASSWSPGRTADTQY

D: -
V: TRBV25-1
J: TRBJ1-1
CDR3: ASSVTNTEAF

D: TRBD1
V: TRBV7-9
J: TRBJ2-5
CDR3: ASSLYGTEKETQY

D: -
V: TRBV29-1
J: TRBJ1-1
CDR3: SAEGVNTEAF

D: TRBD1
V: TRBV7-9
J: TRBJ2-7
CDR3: ASSSRDSYEQY

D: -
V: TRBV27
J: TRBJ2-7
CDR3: ASSRSDRPHEQY

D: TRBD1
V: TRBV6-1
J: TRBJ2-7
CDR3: ASRETRTGAYEQY

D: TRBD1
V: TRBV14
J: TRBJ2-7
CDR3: ASSARDRGNPSYEQY

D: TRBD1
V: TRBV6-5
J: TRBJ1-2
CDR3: ASSYLGQSYGYT

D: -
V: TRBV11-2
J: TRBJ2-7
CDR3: ASSISRKPYEQY

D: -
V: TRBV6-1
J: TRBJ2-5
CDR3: ASSPPPGNQETQY

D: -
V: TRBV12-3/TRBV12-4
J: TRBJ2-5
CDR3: ASRGQETQY

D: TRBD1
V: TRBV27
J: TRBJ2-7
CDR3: ASSYRGSLAYEQY

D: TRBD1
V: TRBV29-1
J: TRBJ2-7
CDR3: SVEDGTGDYEQY

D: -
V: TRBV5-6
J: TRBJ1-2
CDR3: ASSFSRGFHGYT

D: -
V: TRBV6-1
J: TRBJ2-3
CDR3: ASSRLDPVPDTQY

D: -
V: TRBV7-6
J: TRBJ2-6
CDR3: ASSLDRASGANVLT

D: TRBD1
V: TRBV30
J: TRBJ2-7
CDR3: AWSYTGAGDEQY

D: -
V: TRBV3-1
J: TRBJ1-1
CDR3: ASSQQGPMNTEAF

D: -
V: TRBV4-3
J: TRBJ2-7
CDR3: ASSQEASVHSYEQY

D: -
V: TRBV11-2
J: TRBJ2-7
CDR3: ASSLGHFPYEQY

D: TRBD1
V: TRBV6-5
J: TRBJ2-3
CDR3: ASSYLQGVPDTQY

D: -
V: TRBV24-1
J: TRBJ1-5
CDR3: ATSEGGQPQH

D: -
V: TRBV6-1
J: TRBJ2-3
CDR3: ASSGTATDTQY

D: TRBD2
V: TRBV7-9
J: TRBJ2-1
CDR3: ASSASLATNEQF

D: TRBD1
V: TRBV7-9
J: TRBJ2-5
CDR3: ASSPSDRGQETQY

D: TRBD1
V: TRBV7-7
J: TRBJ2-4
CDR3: ASRPPQGVAKNIQY